One sample yielded the 12 T cell receptor beta chains listed below, sequenced in a study of breast tumors, draining lymph nodes, adjacent tissues. Using its own MiXCR run on the multiplex PCR reads, TCRdb lists one record per CDR3 protein. The data hold 45,000 or so distinct CDR3 sequences, with 20% to 25% observed a single time. The sample comprised breast tumor tissue. These receptors originate from a female donor with breast cancer. Some clones in this sample may be carry-over from other donors' samples.

In its sample, this clonotype was seen many times. The rearrangement joins TRBV20-1 to TRBJ1-6, with 7 nucleotides matching TRBD1. The CDR3 contains 16 residues. Germline V CDR1 and CDR2: DFQATT, SNEGSKA (reference sequence). V lost 5 bases, J lost 7 bases, and 14 bases stayed unmatched. The CDR3 is CSAVKGQTHLNSPLHF. The CDR3 nucleotides are TGCAGTGCTGTCAAGGGACAGACACACCTAAATTCACCCCTCCACTTT.

This clonotype was seen many times. The chain joins TRBV12-3 or TRBV12-4 to TRBJ2-5; TRBD1 agrees at 9 bases. The CDR3 covers 17 residues. V shed 6 bases and J 5 bases; nucleotides not matched to a gene: 16. CDR3 in DNA: TGTGCCAGCAGACCAGGGGGACAGGGCGTAGTCGGGGAGACCCAGTACTTC. Its translation: CASRPGGQGVVGETQYF.

This clonotype was counted ten times or more. J is TRBJ2-7 and V is TRBV5-4; D remains unclear. Germline loops: CDR1 SGHNT, CDR2 YYREEE (reference sequence). This CDR3 spans 11 amino acids. Trimming cost V 9 bases and J 6 bases, with 13 bases left between them. CDR3 nucleotides: TGTGCCACCCAAATGCATGGCGAGCAGTACTTC. Encoded protein: CATQMHGEQYF.

In this sample, this clonotype turned up once. The CDR3 carries no conserved terminal phenylalanine or tryptophan, so it likely arises from a read error. The DNA is omitted, as the CDR3 cannot be located on it reliably, and the CDR3 follows TCRdb's listing. The chain's CDR3 is CASSLGLAG. This chain connects TRBV5-5 to TRBJ2-7; whether TRBD2, the table's D call, matches the DNA was not checked. Germline CDR1 reads SGHKS; CDR2 reads YYEKEE (reference sequence). From its first to its last residue, the CDR3 has 9 amino acids.

Ten or more counts support this clonotype. V and J are TRBV6-1 and TRBJ2-7; TRBD2 aligns across 8 bases. The J segment lost 0 bases and the V segment lost 2 bases, leaving 12 bases of the junction unmatched. Germline loops: CDR1 MNHNS, CDR2 SASEGT. The CDR3 covers 18 residues. CDR3 DNA: TGTGCCAGCAGTGAACCCGGAATCGTGAGCGGGAGCTCCTACGAGCAGTACTTC. This sequence encodes CASSEPGIVSGSSYEQYF.

About this clonotype itself: This may be a read error: a much more frequent sequence differs by one nucleotide. As the CDR3 is not closed by the conserved phenylalanine or tryptophan, this likely results from a read error. The CDR3 loop is CASSQGPEGGYTV. CDR3 bases: TGTGCCAGCAGCCAGGGCCCCGAGGGTGGCTACACCGTC. The chain couples TRBV3-1 to TRBJ1-2; D gene unclear. Trimming cost V 3 bases and J 7 bases, with 12 bases left between them. The CDR3 is made up of 13 amino acids. CDR1 LGHDT and CDR2 YNNKEL come from the germline V gene (reference sequence).

This clonotype showed up just a few times. V and J are TRBV5-1 and TRBJ1-1; tentative D call: TRBD1 (5 bases). Trimming took 1 base from V and 3 from J, leaving 16 bases between them. The CDR3 extends over 16 amino acids. Germline-derived CDR1 and CDR2 are SGHRS and YFSETQ. The CDR3 sequence is CASSLFQGLGYTEAFF. In DNA form, the CDR3 reads TGCGCCAGCAGCTTGTTCCAGGGCCTAGGTTACACTGAAGCTTTCTTT.

Ten or more counts support this clonotype. The V call is TRBV5-1, the J call TRBJ1-2; D is possibly TRBD1 (5 bases). Germline CDR1 reads SGHRS; CDR2 reads YFSETQ. The CDR3 runs to 14 residues. The V gene lost 1 base and the J gene lost 5 bases, with 12 bases spanning the gap. This CDR3 reads CASSLSPGPYGYTF. The CDR3 DNA sequence: TGCGCCAGCAGCTTGAGCCCGGGGCCGTATGGCTACACCTTC.

The table lists this clonotype with many counts. The chain uses TRBV14 and TRBJ2-1; 11 positions match TRBD2. This CDR3 spans 15 amino acids. V was pared by 3 bases and J by 7 bases, with 5 bases of the junction left unmatched. Germline CDR1 SGHDN, CDR2 FVKESK. CDR3 DNA: TGTGCCAGCAGCCAGTTTAGCGGGGGGGGAAATGAGCAGTTCTTC. Its translation is CASSQFSGGGNEQFF.

This chain joins TRBV5-4 and TRBJ2-5; D is ambiguous. CDR1 is SGHNT and CDR2 is YYREEE in the germline V gene (reference sequence). V was clipped by 1 base and J by 5 bases, with 6 bases between them. This CDR3 region has 12 residues. The DNA for the CDR3 is TGTGCCAGCAGCTTGATAGGGGAGACCCAGTACTTC. It specifies CASSLIGETQYF.

This clonotype was seen repeatedly, ten times or more. The chain employs TRBV20-1 and TRBJ2-7; 11 bases are a match to TRBD1. J gave up 1 base and V 5 bases, and 7 bases lay outside the gene matches. Germline V gives CDR1 DFQATT, CDR2 SNEGSKA (reference sequence). The CDR3 contains 15 residues. The CDR3 coding sequence is TGCAGTGCTGGAGGACAGGGGGCAGGATCCTACGAGCAGTACTTC. Amino acid sequence: CSAGGQGAGSYEQYF.

The chain joins TRBV7-3 to TRBJ1-6, with 9 positions matching TRBD1. Per the germline V gene, CDR1 is SGHTA and CDR2 is FQGTGA. J gave up 10 bases and V 3 bases, and 4 bases lay outside the gene matches. The CDR3 sequence is 14 residues long. Here the CDR3 DNA reads TGTGCCAGCAGCTTCACAGGGGGCCGATCACCCCTCCACTTT. Translated: CASSFTGGRSPLHF.